This T cell receptor (beta chain) was recorded in a study of regulatory T cells in long-lasting Graves disease. General study findings and limits: The study examined only peripheral blood, not thyroid tissue.

Time point here: newly diagnosed GD, antithyroid drugs for less than 3 months. TCR sequences were obtained from RNA taken from PBMCs. Criteria from the American Thyroid Association guidelines were applied to diagnose Graves' disease. This CDR3 spans 15 amino acids. Germline assignment: CDR1 MNHNS and CDR2 SASEGT. Trimming cost V 9 bases and J 4 bases; bases outside gene matches: 11. Both iRepertoire HTBI primers and Arm-PCR of CDR3 regions were used to build the TCR beta libraries. TCRdb re-derived calls from the multiplex PCR reads in MiXCR, one entry per CDR3 protein. This sample yields 400,000 to 500,000 distinct CDR3 sequences, of which 14% are seen a single time; approximately 17% belongs to the top ten. This clonotype was seen at least ten times. What it recognizes is unknown. These records were also assigned to another study, of T cells in Graves' hyperthyroidism and ophthalmopathy. Per that study: Exclusion of a patient resulted from uncontrolled infection, other autoimmune disease, pregnancy or lactation. Thyroid ultrasound, orbital computed tomography, clinical symptoms, and serum thyroxine and TRAb underpinned diagnoses.

Sequenced here: peripheral blood mononuclear cells (PBMCs), sampled at new diagnosis, from a patient treated with antithyroid drugs. The V and J genes are TRBV6-1 and TRBJ2-3; TRBD1 agrees at 9 bases. The TCR originated in a woman in her forties or fifties with Graves disease. CDR3 sequence: CASPGTGSYPDTQYF. As DNA, the CDR3 is TGTGCCAGTCCAGGGACAGGGTCTTATCCAGATACGCAGTATTTT.